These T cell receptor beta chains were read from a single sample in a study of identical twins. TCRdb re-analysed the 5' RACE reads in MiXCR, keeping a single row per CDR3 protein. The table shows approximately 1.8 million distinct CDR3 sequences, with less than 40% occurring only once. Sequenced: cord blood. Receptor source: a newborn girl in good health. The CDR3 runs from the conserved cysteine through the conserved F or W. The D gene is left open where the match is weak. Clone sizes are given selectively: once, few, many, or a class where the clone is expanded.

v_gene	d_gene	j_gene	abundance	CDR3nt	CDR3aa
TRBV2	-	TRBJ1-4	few	TGTGCCGGAGGCAAGGGGGGGACTAATGAAAAACTGTTTTTT	CAGGKGGTNEKLFF
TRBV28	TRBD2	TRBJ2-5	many	TGTGCCAGCAGTTTAGGAGGCGGGGGGCTTCAAGAGACCCAGTACTTC	CASSLGGGGLQETQYF
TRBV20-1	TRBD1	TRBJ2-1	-	TGCAGTGCGAAGGCAGGGGGCCTATACAATGAGCAGTTCTTC	CSAKAGGLYNEQFF
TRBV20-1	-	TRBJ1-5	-	TGCAGTGCTTCCAGGAGAAGCAATCAGCCCCAGCATTTT	CSASRRSNQPQHF
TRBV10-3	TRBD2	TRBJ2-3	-	TGTGCCATCAGTGATAGCGGGGAGGCAGATACGCAGTATTTT	CAISDSGEADTQYF
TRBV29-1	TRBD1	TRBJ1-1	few	TGCAGCGTTGAAACAGGGGGATATACTGAAGCTTTCTTT	CSVETGGYTEAFF
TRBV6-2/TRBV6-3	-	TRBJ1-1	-	TGTGCCAGCACCTACGACCCGGCGGGGAGCACTGAAGCTTTCTTT	CASTYDPAGSTEAFF
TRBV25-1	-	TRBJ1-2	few	TGTGCCAGCAGTGCTGAGGGTAGCCTTAACTATGGCTACACCTTC	CASSAEGSLNYGYTF
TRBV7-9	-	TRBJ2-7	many	TGTGCCAGCAGTATTCCAGGGGACTCGATGACCTACGAGCAGTACTTC	CASSIPGDSMTYEQYF
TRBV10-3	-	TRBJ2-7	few	TGTGCCATCAGTGAATGGAGCTACGAGCAGTACTTC	CAISEWSYEQYF
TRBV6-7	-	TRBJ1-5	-	TGTGCCAGCAGTTTCAACTTCACAGGGTATAGCAATCAGCCCCAGCATTTT	CASSFNFTGYSNQPQHF
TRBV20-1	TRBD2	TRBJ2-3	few	TGCAGTGCTAGAGATGTTAGCGGGACGGGTACAGATACGCAGTATTTT	CSARDVSGTGTDTQYF
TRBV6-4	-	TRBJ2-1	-	TGTGCCAGCAGTGATCCAGCGGGCTACAATGAGCAGTTCTTC	CASSDPAGYNEQFF
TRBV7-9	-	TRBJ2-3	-	TGTGCCAGCAGCCCGACTAGGGTGGAAACAGATACGCAGTATTTT	CASSPTRVETDTQYF
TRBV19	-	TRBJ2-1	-	TGTGCCAGTAGTACTACAGGGAAGGGGCAGTTCTTC	CASSTTGKGQFF
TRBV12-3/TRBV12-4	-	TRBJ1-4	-	TGTGCCAGCAGTTTGGAGGGGTTAGGGGAAAAACTGTTTTTT	CASSLEGLGEKLFF
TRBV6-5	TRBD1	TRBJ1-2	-	TGTGCCAGCAGTTACGAGGGGGCGGATGGCTACACCTTC	CASSYEGADGYTF
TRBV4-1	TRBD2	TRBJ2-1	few	TGCGCCAGCAGCCCTCACCGGACTAGCGGGAGGACACCCTCCTACAATGAGCAGTTCTTC	CASSPHRTSGRTPSYNEQFF